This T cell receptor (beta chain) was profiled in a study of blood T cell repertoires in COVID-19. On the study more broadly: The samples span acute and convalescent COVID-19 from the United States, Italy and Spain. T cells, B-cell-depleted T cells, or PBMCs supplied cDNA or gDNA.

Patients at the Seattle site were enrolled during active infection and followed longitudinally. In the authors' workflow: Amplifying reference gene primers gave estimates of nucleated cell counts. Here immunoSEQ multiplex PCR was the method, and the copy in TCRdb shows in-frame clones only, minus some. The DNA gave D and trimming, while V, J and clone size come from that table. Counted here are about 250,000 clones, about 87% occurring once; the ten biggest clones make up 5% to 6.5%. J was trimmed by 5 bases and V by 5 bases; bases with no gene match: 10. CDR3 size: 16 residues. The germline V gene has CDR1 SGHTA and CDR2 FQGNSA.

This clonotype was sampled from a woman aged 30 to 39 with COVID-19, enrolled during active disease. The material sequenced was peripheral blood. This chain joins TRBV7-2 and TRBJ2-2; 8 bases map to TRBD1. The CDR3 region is CASSPLAGGETGELFF. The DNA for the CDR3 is TGTGCCAGCAGCCCCCTGGCAGGGGGCGAGACCGGGGAGCTGTTTTTT.